The present entry profiles one T cell receptor (beta chain) with its context. These gene names are mouse names. Reverse transcription of extracted RNA yielded cDNA, which provided the sequencing template. Data came from immunoSEQ multiplex PCR; TCRdb stores just in-frame clones and leaves some out. This sample comprises 90,000 to 130,000 clones, none seen once only. This specimen comes from a study of CD8+ T cells in alopecia areata. The clonotype was recovered from a C3H/HeJ mouse with alopecia areata. MHC haplotype of the mouse line: H2-k. The sample comprised lesional skin.

Incomplete CDR3 DNA: TGTGCCAGCGGCGGACAGGGAAGTGCAGAA. Its translation: CASGGQGSAE. In full, the CDR3 is CASGGQGSAETLYF. V usage is TRBV13-3 and J usage is TRBJ2-3, with 8 bases that match TRBD1. The read stops 4 residues short of the end of the CDR3; the missing end is completed from the germline J gene. The CDR3 has 14 residues. J lost 0 bases, V lost 7 bases, and 4 bases had no gene match. Germline CDR1 is NNHDY and CDR2 is SYVADS.